This TCR beta chain was obtained from a study of OX40 agonist ivuxolimab in advanced cancers. Study-level background: The mean age was roughly 60 years, ranging from 23 to 79, with more than 70% of participants male. Findings and caveats of the study: Which antigen the expanded peripheral T cells recognized is unknown. Averaged across samples, CD8+ T cells carried more expanded clones than CD4+ did. Certain nonresponders additionally had low normalized T-cell clonal expansion.

Profiled with immunoSEQ multiplex PCR; TCRdb holds only in-frame clones, not every one. The profile shows around 71,000 clones, more than 85% of them singletons. The sample holds one count of this clone. Its antigen is undetermined. The CDR3 totals 13 residues. V dropped 4 bases and J dropped 2 bases, with 9 bases sitting between them. The germline CDR1 and CDR2 sequences are SGHDT and YYEEEE. This clonotype was sampled from an adult with an advanced solid tumor such as melanoma, head and neck, liver or kidney cancer. The rearrangement links TRBV5-6 to TRBJ2-5; no clear D. Sequences were derived from CD4+ or CD8+ T cells sorted from blood, sampled in a trial of the OX40 agonist ivuxolimab. CDR3 DNA: TGTGCCAGCAGCCCCCTGGGGCAAGAGACCCAGTACTTC. Its protein is CASSPLGQETQYF.